The present TCR beta chain was sequenced within a study of OX40 agonist ivuxolimab in advanced cancers. Across the whole study: At 0.01 to 10 mg/kg, ivuxolimab was administered intravenously to patients every 2 weeks. Hepatocellular carcinoma, melanoma, renal cell or head and neck cancer affected the dose-escalation patients.

Whole-study results and caveats: Normalized expansion of T-cell clones was also low for some nonresponders.

Per germline, CDR1 LNHDA and CDR2 SQIVND (reference sequence). The CDR3 sequence is 14 residues long. With 1 base clipped from V and 13 bases from J, the junction kept 5 bases outside the gene matches. Method: immunoSEQ multiplex PCR; TCRdb's copy keeps in-frame clones and lacks some. This table has some 74,000 clones, 90% appearing once. Worth noting for this clone: Antigen specificity is unknown.

The receptor was isolated from an adult with an advanced solid tumor such as melanoma, head and neck, liver or kidney cancer. The sequences come from CD4+ or CD8+ T cells sorted from blood, collected in a trial of the OX40 agonist ivuxolimab. The V and J genes are TRBV19 and TRBJ2-1; 12 bases align to TRBD2. The CDR3 region has the DNA TGTGCCAGTAGTATAGCTAGCGGGGGGGCCGGACAGTTCTTC. This sequence encodes CASSIASGGAGQFF.